Below are 10 T cell receptor beta chains sequenced from a single sample in a study of Graves' ophthalmopathy and Graves' hyperthyroidism. Amplified material comprised TCR beta CDR3 regions derived from RNA transcripts. In the first round, RT-PCR was carried out with HTBI primers, and a multiplex PCR formed the second round. Via MiXCR, TCRdb re-called the multiplex PCR reads, giving one row per CDR3 protein. The sample lists 450,000 to 600,000 distinct CDR3 sequences, less than 40% occurring once. The sample comprised peripheral blood or thyroid tissue (not recorded which). The receptors originated from an adult man with Graves' hyperthyroidism.

Ten or more counts support this clonotype. This chain links TRBV7-9 with TRBJ1-3; 9 bases align to TRBD1. The CDR3 covers 15 residues. J was trimmed by 6 bases and V by 4 bases; bases with no gene match: 7. Per germline, CDR1 SEHNR and CDR2 FQNEAQ (reference sequence). CDR3 amino acids: CASSSHRGLTNTIYF. In DNA, the CDR3 is TGTGCCAGCAGCTCCCACAGGGGGCTGACAAACACCATATATTTT.

This chain uses TRBV20-1 with TRBJ2-7; 8 bases agree with TRBD1. This CDR3 spans 12 amino acids. Germline CDR1 DFQATT, CDR2 SNEGSKA (reference sequence). As DNA, the CDR3 is TGCAGCGGGACAGGTAATTCCTACGAGCAGTACTTC. Translation: CSGTGNSYEQYF.

The genes are TRBV2 and TRBJ2-3; the match to TRBD1 covers 9 bases. V lost 6 bases and J lost 3; bases outside the gene matches: 7. The CDR3 is made up of 15 amino acids. From germline, CDR1 is SNHLY and CDR2 FYNNEI. The CDR3 is CASSSDRGGTDTQYF. CDR3 in DNA: TGTGCCAGCAGCTCGGACAGGGGAGGGACAGATACGCAGTATTTT.

There are many counts of this clonotype. V gene TRBV12-3 or TRBV12-4 combines with J gene TRBJ2-5, with 8 bases matching TRBD2. V lost 7 bases, J lost 5 bases, and 9 bases stayed unmatched. CDR3 length: 14 amino acids. The CDR3 DNA reads TGTGCCAGCACGGGAGGGGGGTATCGGGAGACCCAGTACTTC. Translating it yields CASTGGGYRETQYF.

In its sample, this clonotype was seen many times. This chain links TRBV7-2 with TRBJ2-7; unclear D gene. Germline V gives CDR1 SGHTA, CDR2 FQGNSA. CDR3 size: 13 residues. Trimming cost V 3 bases and J 3 bases, with 9 bases left between them. The CDR3 loop is CASSFSSYYEQYF. As DNA, the CDR3 is TGTGCCAGCAGCTTTAGCAGTTACTACGAGCAGTACTTC.

The V call is TRBV29-1, the J call TRBJ1-1, with D unclear. The CDR3 covers 11 residues. CDR1 is SQVTM, CDR2 ANQGSEA, per germline. V gave up 8 bases and J gave up 1 base, with 8 bases separating them. CDR3 nucleotide sequence: TGCAGCAGTATGTGGAACACTGAAGCTTTCTTT. Translation: CSSMWNTEAFF.

This clonotype has ten or more counts. V is TRBV5-1 and J is TRBJ1-1; D call uncertain. The V end lost 0 bases, the J end lost 10 bases, and 13 bases lay between the germline ends. CDR3 length equals 13 residues. Germline V lookup: CDR1 SGHRS, CDR2 YFSETQ. The CDR3 DNA is TGCGCCAGCAGCTTGGAGCAGGCGGGGAGAGCTTTCTTT. It is translated as CASSLEQAGRAFF.

A note on this clonotype: Just one base apart from a much larger clone, this may be a read error. The chain has TRBV24-1 and TRBJ1-2, with a tentative D call TRBD1 (5 bases). The CDR3 has 16 residues. Trimming shortened V by 3 bases and J by 2 bases, and 15 bases separated the two germline ends. CDR1 is KGHDR and CDR2 is SFDVKD in the germline V gene. CDR3 sequence reads: CATSDRNGAGNYGYTF. DNA of the CDR3: TGTGCCACCAGTGATCGTAACGGGGCCGGGAACTATGGCTACACCTTC.

The CDR3 protein is CASSLASGGTYNEQYF. The DNA for the CDR3 is TGTGCCAGCAGCTTAGCCAGCGGGGGAACCTACAATGAGCAGTACTTC. The chain employs TRBV7-2 and TRBJ2-7, with TRBD2 matching 8 bases. Germline CDR1 reads SGHTA; CDR2 reads FQGNSA. V lost 0 bases and J lost 7; bases outside the gene matches: 11. The CDR3 contains 16 residues.

The J gene is TRBJ2-1, the V gene TRBV19, with 9 bases lining up with TRBD1. The CDR3 sequence is 15 residues long. CDR1 LNHDA and CDR2 SQIVND come from the germline V gene (reference sequence). Unmatched junction bases numbered 7, after V lost 4 bases and J lost 6 bases. CDR3 loop: CASSNPGQGSNEQFF. CDR3 sequence (DNA): TGTGCCAGTAGTAACCCGGGACAGGGAAGCAATGAGCAGTTCTTC.